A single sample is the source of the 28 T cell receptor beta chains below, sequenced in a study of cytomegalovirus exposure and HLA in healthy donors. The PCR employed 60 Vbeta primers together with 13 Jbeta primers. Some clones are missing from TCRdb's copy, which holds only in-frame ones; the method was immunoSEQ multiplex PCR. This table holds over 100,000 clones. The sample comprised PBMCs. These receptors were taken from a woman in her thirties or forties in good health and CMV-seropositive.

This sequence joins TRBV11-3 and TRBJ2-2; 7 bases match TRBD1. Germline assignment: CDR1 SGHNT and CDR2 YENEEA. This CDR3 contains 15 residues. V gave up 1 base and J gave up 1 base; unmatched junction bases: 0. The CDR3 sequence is CASSLGQGNTGELFF. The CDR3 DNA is TGTGCCAGCAGCTTAGGACAGGGGAACACCGGGGAGCTGTTTTTT.

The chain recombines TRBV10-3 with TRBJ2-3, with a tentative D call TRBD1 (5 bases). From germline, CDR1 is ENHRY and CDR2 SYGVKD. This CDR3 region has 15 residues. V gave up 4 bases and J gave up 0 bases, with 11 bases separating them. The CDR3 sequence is CAISADRPSTDTQYF. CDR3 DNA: TGTGCCATCAGTGCAGACAGACCTAGCACAGATACGCAGTATTTT.

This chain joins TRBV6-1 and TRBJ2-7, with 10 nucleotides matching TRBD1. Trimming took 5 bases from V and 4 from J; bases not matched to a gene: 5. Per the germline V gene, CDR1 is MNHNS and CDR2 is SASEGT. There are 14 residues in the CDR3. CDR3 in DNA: TGTGCCAGCAGTAGACAGGGGGCGGCTTACGAGCAGTACTTC. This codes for CASSRQGAAYEQYF.

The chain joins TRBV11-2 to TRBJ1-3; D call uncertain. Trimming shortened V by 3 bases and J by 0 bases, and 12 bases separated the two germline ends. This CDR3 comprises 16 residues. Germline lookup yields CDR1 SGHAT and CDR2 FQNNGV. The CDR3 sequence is CASSFTAAPSGNTIYF. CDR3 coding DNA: TGTGCCAGCAGCTTTACGGCGGCCCCCTCTGGAAACACCATATATTTT.

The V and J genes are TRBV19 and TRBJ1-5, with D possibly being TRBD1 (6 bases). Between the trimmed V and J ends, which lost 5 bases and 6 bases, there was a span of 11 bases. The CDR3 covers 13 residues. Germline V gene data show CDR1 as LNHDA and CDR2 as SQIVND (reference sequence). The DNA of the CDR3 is TGTGCCAGTAGTTCCAGGGGCCCTCAGCCCCAGCATTTT. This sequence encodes CASSSRGPQPQHF.

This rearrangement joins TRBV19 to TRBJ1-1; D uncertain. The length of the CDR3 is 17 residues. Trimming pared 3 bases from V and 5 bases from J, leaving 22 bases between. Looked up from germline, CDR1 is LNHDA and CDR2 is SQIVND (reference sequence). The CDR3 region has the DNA TGTGCCAGTAGTATCCCCACCGGTGGAGGGCTTAGGACTGAAGCTTTCTTT. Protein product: CASSIPTGGGLRTEAFF.

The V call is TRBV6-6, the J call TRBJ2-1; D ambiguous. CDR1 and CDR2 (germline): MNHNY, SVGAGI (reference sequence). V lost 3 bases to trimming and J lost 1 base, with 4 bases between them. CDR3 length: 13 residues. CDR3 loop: CASSYSSYNEQFF. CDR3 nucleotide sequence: TGTGCCAGCAGTTATTCTTCCTACAATGAGCAGTTCTTC.

CDR3 sequence (DNA): TGCGCCAGCAGCTTGAATCAGATCGGGGAGACCCAGTACTTC. The encoded protein is CASSLNQIGETQYF. The rearrangement links TRBV5-1 to TRBJ2-5, with D hard to call. CDR1 is SGHRS and CDR2 is YFSETQ in the germline V gene. Trimming removed 1 base from V and 5 bases from J, with 12 bases in between. The CDR3 has 14 residues.

CDR3 amino acids: CASSPITGGSGNTIYF. The CDR3 DNA sequence: TGTGCCAGCTCACCCATTACAGGGGGCTCTGGAAACACCATATATTTT. The chain joins TRBV18 to TRBJ1-3, with TRBD1 matching over 8 bases. J lost 0 bases, V lost 3 bases, and 4 bases had no gene match. Germline V gene lookup returns CDR1 KGHSH and CDR2 LQKENI. The CDR3 contains 16 residues.

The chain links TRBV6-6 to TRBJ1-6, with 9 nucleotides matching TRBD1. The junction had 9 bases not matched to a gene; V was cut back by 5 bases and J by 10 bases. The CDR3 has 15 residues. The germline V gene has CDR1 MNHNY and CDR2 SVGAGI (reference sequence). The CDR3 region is CASSQYTGGGSPLHF. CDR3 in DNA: TGTGCCAGCAGTCAGTATACAGGGGGCGGGTCACCCCTCCACTTT.

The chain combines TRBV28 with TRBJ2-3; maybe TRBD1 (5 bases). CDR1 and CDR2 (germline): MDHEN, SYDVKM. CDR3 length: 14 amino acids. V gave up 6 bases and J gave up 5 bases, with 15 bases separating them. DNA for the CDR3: TGTGCCAGCAGCCCGCACCACAGGAGAGATACGCAGTATTTT. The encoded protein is CASSPHHRRDTQYF.

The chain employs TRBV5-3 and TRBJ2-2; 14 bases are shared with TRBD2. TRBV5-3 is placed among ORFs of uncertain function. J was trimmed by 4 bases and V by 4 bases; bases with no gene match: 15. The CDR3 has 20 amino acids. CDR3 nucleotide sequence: TGTGCCAGAAGCCTAAATCAGTCGGGACTAGCGGGAGTGGCCACCGGGGAGCTGTTTTTT. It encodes CARSLNQSGLAGVATGELFF.

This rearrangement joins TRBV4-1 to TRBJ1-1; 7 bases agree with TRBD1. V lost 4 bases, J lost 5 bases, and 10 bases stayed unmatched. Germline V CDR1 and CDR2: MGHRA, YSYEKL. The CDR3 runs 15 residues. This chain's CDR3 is CASSPEATGRTEAFF. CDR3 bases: TGCGCCAGCAGCCCCGAGGCGACAGGGCGAACTGAAGCTTTCTTT.

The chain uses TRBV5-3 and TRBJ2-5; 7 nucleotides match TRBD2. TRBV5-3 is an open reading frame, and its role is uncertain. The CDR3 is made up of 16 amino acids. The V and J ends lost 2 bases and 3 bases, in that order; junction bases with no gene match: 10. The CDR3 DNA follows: TGTGCCAGAAGCTTTAATACGGGAGGCCCTAAAGAGACCCAGTACTTC. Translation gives CARSFNTGGPKETQYF.

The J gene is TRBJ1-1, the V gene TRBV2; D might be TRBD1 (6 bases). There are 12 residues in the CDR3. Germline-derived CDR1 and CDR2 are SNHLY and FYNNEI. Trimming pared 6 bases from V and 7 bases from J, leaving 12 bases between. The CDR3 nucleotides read TGTGCCAGCAGGACGGGACATATTGAAGCTTTCTTT. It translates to CASRTGHIEAFF.

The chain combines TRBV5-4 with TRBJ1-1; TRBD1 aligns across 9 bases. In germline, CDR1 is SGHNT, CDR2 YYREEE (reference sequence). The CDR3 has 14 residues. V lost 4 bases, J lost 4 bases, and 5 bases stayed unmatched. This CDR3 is CASSTQGAGTEAFF. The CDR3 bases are TGTGCCAGCAGCACACAGGGGGCCGGCACTGAAGCTTTCTTT.

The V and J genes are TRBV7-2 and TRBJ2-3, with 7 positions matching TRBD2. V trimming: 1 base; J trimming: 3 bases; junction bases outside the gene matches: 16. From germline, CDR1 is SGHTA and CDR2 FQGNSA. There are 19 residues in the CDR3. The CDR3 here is CASSLDGRWKRETTDTQYF. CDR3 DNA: TGTGCCAGCAGCTTAGATGGCCGTTGGAAGCGGGAAACGACAGATACGCAGTATTTT.

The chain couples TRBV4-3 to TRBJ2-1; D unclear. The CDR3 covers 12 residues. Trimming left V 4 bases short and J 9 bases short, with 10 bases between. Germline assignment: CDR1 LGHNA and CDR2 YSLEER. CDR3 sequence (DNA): TGCGCCAGCAGCCCCCTCCGAGGTGAGCAGTTCTTC. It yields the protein CASSPLRGEQFF.

The CDR3 DNA sequence: TGTGCCAGCAGCCCAGTACCGGGACAGGCCTATGGCTACACCTTC. Translating gives CASSPVPGQAYGYTF. The genes are TRBV7-3 and TRBJ1-2, with 8 bases identical to TRBD1. Losses at the gene ends were 5 bases for V and 4 bases for J; bases not matched to a gene: 9. There are 15 residues in the CDR3. Germline V gene sequence: CDR1 SGHTA, CDR2 FQGTGA. The variable domain in full, completed from reference TRBV7-3 and TRBJ1-2, reads GAGVSQTPSNKVTEKGKYVELRCDPISGHTALYWYRQSLGQGPEFLIYFQGTGAADDSGLPNDRFFAVRPEGSVSTLKIQRTERGDSAVYLCASSPVPGQAYGYTFGSGTRLTVV.

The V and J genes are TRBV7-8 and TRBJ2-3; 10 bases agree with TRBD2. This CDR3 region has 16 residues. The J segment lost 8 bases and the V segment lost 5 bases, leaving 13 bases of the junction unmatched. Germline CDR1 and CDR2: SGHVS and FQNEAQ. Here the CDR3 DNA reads TGTGCCAGCAGCGCCGTCACTAGCGGGGCCATGGTTACGCAGTATTTT. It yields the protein CASSAVTSGAMVTQYF. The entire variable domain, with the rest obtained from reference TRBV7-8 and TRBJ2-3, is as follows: GAGVSQSPRYKVAKRGQDVALRCDPISGHVSLFWYQQALGQGPEFLTYFQNEAQLDKSGLPSDRFFAERPEGSVSTLKIQRTQQEDSAVYLCASSAVTSGAMVTQYFGPGTRLTVL.

In DNA, the CDR3 is TGTGCCAGCAGTGAAGGTGATAGCGGTGGAGCAGATACGCAGTATTTT. Amino acids: CASSEGDSGGADTQYF. The rearrangement uses TRBV6-1 and TRBJ2-3; D might be TRBD2 (6 bases). Per the germline V gene, CDR1 is MNHNS and CDR2 is SASEGT. This CDR3 spans 16 amino acids. The germline V and J ends were trimmed by 1 base and 4 bases, with 15 bases remaining between them.

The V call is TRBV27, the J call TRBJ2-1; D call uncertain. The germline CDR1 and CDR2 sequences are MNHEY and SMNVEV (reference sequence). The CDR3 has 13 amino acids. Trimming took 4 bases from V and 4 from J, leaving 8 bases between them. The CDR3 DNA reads TGTGCCAGCAGTTATTCGGTTTACAATGAGCAGTTCTTC. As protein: CASSYSVYNEQFF.

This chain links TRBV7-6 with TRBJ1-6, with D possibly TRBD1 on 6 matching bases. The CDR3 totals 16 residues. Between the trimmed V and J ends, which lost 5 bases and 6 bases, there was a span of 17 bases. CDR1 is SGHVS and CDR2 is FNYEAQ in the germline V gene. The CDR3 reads CASSTSQGRANSPLHF. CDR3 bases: TGTGCCAGCAGCACATCCCAGGGGCGCGCTAATTCACCCCTCCACTTT.

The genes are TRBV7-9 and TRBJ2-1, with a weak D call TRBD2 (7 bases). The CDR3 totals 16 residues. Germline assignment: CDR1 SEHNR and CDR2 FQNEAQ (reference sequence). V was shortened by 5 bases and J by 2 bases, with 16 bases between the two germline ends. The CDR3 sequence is CASSTVLGGPYNEQFF. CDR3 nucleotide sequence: TGTGCCAGCAGCACTGTACTGGGGGGGCCCTACAATGAGCAGTTCTTC.

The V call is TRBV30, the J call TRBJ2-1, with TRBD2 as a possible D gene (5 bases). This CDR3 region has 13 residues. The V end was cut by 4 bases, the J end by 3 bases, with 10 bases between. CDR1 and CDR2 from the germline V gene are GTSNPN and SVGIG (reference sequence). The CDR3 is CAWNQGSYNEQFF. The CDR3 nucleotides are TGTGCCTGGAACCAAGGGAGCTACAATGAGCAGTTCTTC.

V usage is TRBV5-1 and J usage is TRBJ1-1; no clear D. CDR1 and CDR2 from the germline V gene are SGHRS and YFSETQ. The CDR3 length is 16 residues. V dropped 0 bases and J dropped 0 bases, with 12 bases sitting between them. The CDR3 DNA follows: TGCGCCAGCAGCTTGGGATTGGAGTACATGAACACTGAAGCTTTCTTT. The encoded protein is CASSLGLEYMNTEAFF.

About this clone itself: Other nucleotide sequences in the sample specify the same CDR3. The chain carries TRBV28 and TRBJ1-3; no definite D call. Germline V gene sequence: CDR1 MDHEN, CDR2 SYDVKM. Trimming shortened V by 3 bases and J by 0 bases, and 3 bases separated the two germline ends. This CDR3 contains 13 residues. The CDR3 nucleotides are TGTGCCAGCAGTTTCCTCTCTGGAAACACCATATATTTT. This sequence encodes CASSFLSGNTIYF.

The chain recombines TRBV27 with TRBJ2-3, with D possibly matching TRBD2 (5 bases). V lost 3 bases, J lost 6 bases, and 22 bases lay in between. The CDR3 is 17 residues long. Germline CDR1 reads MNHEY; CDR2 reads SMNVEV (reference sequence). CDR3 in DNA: TGTGCCAGCAGTTTGTCCACTAGTTCGGCAAATATGGATACGCAGTATTTT. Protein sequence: CASSLSTSSANMDTQYF.